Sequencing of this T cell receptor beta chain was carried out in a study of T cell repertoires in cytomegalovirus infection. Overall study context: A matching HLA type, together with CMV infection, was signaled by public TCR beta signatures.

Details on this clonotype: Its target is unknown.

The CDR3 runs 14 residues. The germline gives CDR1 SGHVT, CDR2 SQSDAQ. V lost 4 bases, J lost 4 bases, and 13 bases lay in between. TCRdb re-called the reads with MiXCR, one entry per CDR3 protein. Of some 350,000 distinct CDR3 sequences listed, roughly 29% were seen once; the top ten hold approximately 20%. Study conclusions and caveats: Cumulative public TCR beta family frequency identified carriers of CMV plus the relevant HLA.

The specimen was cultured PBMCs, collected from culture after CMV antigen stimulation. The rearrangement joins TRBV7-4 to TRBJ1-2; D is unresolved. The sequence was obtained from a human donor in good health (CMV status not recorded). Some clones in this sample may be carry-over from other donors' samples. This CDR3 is CASSWESGGYGYTF. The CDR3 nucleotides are TGTGCCAGCAGCTGGGAGTCAGGCGGCTATGGCTACACCTTC. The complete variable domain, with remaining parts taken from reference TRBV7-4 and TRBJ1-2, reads GAGVSQSPRYKVAKRGRDVALRCDSISGHVTLYWYRQTLGQGSEVLTYSQSDAQRDKSGRPSGRFSAERPERSVSTLKIQRTEQGDSAVYLCASSWESGGYGYTFGSGTRLTVV.